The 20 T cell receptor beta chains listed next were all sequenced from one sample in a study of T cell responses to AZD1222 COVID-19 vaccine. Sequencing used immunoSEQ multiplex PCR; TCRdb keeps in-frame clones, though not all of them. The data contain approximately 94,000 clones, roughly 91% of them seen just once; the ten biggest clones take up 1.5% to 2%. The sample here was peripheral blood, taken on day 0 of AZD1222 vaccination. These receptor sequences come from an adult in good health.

CDR3 nucleotide sequence: TGTGCCAGCAGCCTATTGAACACTGAAGCTTTCTTT. Translated: CASSLLNTEAFF. The chain joins TRBV6-6 to TRBJ1-1; no definite D call. V was pared by 6 bases and J by 0 bases, with 5 bases between. The germline V gene encodes CDR1 MNHNY and CDR2 SVGAGI (reference sequence). The CDR3 is 12 amino acids.

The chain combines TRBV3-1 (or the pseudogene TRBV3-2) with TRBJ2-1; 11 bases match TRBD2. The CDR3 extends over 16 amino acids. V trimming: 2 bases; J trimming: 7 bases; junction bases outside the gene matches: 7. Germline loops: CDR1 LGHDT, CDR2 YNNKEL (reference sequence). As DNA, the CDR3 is TGTGCCAGCAGCCAAAAGCATGGGACTAGCGGTAATGAGCAGTTCTTC. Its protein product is CASSQKHGTSGNEQFF.

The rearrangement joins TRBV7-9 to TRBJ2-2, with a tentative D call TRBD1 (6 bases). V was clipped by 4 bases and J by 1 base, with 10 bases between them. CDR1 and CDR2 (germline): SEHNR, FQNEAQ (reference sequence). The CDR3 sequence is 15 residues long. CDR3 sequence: CASSSRDKNTGELFF. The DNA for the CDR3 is TGTGCCAGCAGCTCCCGGGACAAGAACACCGGGGAGCTGTTTTTT.

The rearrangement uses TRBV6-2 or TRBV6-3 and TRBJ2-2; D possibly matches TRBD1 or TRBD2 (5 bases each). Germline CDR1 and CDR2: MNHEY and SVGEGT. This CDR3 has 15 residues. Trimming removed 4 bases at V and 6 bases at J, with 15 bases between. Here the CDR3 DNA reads TGTGCCAGCAGTTCCGGCCGAGGGGAGTCCGGGGAGCTGTTTTTT. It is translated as CASSSGRGESGELFF.

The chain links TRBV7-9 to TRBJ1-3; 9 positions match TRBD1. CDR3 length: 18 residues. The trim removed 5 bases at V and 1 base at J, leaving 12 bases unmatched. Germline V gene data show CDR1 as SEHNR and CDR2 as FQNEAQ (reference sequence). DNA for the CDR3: TGTGCCAGCAGCCTTGGACTCCACAGGGGGCCTTCTGGAAACACCATATATTTT. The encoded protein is CASSLGLHRGPSGNTIYF.

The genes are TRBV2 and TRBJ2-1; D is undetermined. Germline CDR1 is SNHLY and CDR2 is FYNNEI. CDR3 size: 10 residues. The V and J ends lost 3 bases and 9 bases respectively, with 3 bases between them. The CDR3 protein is CASSDLEQFF. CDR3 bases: TGTGCCAGCAGTGATCTTGAGCAGTTCTTC. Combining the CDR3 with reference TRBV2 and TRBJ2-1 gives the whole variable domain EPEVTQTPSHQVTQMGQEVILRCVPISNHLYFYWYRQILGQKVEFLVSFYNNEISEKSEIFDDQFSVERPDGSNFTLKIRSTKLEDSAMYFCASSDLEQFFGPGTRLTVL.

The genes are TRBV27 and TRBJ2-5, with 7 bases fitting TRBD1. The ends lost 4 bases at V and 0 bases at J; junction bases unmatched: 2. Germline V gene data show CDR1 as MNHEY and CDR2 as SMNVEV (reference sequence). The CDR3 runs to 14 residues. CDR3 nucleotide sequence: TGTGCCAGCAGTTACACAGGGGACCAAGAGACCCAGTACTTC. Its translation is CASSYTGDQETQYF.

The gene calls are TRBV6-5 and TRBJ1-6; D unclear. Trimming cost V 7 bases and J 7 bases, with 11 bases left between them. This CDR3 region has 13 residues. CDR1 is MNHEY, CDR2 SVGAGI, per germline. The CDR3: CASMPGANSPLHF. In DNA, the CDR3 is TGTGCCAGCATGCCAGGAGCAAATTCACCCCTCCACTTT.

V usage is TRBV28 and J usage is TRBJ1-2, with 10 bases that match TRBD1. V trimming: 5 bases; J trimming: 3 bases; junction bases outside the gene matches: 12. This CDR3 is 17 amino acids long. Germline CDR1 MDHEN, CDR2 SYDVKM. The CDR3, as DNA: TGTGCCAGCAGTCCCAAGTACCGGGACAGGGGCCACTATGGCTACACCTTC. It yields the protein CASSPKYRDRGHYGYTF.

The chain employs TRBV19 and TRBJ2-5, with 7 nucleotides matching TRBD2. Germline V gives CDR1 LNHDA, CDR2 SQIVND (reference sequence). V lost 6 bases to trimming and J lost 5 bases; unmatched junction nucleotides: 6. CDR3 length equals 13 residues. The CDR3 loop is CASSRLASETQYF. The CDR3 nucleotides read TGTGCCAGTAGCAGACTAGCTTCCGAGACCCAGTACTTC.

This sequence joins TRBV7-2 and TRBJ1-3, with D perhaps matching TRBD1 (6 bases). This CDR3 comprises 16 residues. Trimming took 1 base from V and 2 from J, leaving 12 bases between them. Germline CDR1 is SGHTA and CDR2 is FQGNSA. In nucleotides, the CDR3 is TGTGCCAGCAGCTTAGGATGGGCAGGGGCTGGAAACACCATATATTTT. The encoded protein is CASSLGWAGAGNTIYF.

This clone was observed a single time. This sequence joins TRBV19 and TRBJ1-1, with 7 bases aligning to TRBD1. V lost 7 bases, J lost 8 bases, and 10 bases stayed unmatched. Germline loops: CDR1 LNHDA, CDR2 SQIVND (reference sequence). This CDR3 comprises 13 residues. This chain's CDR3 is CASTSRGGTEAFF. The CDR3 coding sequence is TGTGCCAGTACTAGCAGGGGGGGAACCGAAGCTTTCTTT.

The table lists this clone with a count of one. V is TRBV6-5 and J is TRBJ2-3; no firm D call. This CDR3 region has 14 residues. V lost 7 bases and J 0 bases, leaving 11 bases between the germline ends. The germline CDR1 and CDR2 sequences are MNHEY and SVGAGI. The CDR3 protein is CASKSTRSTDTQYF. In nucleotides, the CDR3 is TGTGCCAGCAAGTCGACACGAAGCACAGATACGCAGTATTTT.

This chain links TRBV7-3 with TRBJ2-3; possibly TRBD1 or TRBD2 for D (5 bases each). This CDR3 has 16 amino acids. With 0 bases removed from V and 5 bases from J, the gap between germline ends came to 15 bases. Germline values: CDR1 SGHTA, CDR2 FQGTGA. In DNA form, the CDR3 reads TGTGCCAGCAGCTTAACAGGGGACGAAACTGGAGATACGCAGTATTTT. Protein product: CASSLTGDETGDTQYF.

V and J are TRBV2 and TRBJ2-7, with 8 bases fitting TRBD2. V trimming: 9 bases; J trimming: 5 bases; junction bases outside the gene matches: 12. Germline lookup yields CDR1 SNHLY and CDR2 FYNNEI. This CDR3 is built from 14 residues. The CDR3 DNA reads TGTGCCAGTGGCAGCAGAGCGGGAGTGGACGAGCAGTACTTC. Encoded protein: CASGSRAGVDEQYF.

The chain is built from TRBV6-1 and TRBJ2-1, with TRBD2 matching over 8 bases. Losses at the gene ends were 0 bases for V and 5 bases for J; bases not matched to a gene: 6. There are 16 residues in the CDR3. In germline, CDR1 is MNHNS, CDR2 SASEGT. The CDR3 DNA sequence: TGTGCCAGCAGTGAAGCCAGCGGGAGTGGTAACAATGAGCAGTTCTTC. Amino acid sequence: CASSEASGSGNNEQFF.

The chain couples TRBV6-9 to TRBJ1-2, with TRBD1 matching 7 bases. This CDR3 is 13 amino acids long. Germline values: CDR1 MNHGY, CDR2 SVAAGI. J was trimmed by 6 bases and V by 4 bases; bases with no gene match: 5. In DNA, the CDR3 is TGTGCCAGCAGTTTCTCCGGGACAGATGGCTACACCTTC. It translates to CASSFSGTDGYTF.

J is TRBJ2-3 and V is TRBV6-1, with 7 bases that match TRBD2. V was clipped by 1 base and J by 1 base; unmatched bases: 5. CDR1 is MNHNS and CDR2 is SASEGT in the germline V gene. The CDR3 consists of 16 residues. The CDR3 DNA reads TGTGCCAGCAGTGAAGGGGGCGGGGGAGGCACAGATACGCAGTATTTT. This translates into CASSEGGGGGTDTQYF.

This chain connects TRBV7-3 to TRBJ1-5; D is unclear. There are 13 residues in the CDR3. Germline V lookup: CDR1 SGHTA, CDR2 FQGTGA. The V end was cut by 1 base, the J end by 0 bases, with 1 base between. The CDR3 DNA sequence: TGTGCCAGCAGCTTAAGTAGCAATCAGCCCCAGCATTTT. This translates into CASSLSSNQPQHF.

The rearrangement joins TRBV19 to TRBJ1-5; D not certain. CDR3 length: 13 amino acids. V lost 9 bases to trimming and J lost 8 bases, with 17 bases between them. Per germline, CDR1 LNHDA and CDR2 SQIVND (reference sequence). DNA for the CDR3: TGTGCCAGCCTACAAGGAGGTCTCGAGCCCCAGCATTTT. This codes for CASLQGGLEPQHF.